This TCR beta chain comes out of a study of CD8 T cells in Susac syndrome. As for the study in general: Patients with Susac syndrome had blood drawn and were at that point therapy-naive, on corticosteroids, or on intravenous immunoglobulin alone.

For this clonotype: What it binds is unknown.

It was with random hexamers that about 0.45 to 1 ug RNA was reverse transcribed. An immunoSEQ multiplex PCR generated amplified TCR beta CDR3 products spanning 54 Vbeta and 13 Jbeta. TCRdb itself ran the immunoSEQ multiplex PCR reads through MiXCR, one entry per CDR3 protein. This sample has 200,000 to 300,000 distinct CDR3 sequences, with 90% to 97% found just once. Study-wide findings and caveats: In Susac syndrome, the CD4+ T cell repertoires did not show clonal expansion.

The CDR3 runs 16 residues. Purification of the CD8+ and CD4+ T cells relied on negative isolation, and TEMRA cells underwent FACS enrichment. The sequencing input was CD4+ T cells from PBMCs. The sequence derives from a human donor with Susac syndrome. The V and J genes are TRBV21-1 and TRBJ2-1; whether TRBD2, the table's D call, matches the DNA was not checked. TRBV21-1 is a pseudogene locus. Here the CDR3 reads CASSTETTNEDNEQFF. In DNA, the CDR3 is TGTGCCAGCAGCACTGAGACTACGAACGAAGACAATGAGCAGTTCTTC.